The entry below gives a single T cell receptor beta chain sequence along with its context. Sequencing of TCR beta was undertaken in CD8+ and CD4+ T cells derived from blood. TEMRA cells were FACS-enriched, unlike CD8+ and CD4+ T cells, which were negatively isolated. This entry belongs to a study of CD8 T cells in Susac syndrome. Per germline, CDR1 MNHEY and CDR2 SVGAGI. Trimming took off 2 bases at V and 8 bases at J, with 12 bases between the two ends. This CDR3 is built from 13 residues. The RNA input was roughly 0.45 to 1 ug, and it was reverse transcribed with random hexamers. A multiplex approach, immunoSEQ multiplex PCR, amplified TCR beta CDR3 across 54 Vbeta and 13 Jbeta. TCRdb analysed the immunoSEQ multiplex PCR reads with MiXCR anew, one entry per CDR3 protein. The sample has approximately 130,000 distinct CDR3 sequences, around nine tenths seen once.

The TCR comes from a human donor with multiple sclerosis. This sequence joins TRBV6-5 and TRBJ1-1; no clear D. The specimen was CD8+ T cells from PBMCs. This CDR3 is CASSYNSGSEAFF. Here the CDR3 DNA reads TGTGCCAGCAGTTACAATTCTGGTTCCGAAGCTTTCTTT.